This paragraph reports one T cell receptor (beta chain). These data are taken from a study of blood T cell repertoires in COVID-19. On the study more broadly: Sources were T cells, B-cell-depleted T cells, or PBMCs; the material itself was cDNA or gDNA.

As originally analysed: Estimation of nucleated cell counts relied on the amplification of reference gene primers. Profiled with immunoSEQ multiplex PCR; TCRdb holds only in-frame clones, not every one. The V and J calls and clone size were taken over from that table, and D and trimming were inferred from the DNA. The sample consists of about 210,000 clones, 89% of them appearing once. Ages ranged from about 18 to 89 years, with residence in some 25 US areas. Resolution of symptoms, clearance, or two negative PCRs was present in recovered Cohort 3 donors. This CDR3 contains 15 residues. The trim removed 5 bases at V and 5 bases at J, leaving 9 bases unmatched. CDR1 is PRHDT and CDR2 is FYEKMQ in the germline V gene (reference sequence).

The source material was PBMCs or T cells enriched from blood (not recorded which). The clonotype comes from a woman younger than 35 who had recovered from COVID-19. V usage is TRBV13 and J usage is TRBJ2-1; 7 positions agree with TRBD2. The CDR3 region is CASSAFGGVNNEQFF. CDR3 bases: TGTGCCAGCAGCGCTTTTGGGGGGGTAAACAATGAGCAGTTCTTC. The full variable domain, its missing parts supplied by reference TRBV13 and TRBJ2-1, is AAGVIQSPRHLIKEKRETATLKCYPIPRHDTVYWYQQGPGQDPQFLISFYEKMQSDKGSIPDRFSAQQFSDYHSELNMSSLELGDSALYFCASSAFGGVNNEQFFGPGTRLTVL.